A selection of T cell receptor beta chains follows, all from one sample in a study of CD8 T cells in ankylosing spondylitis. TCRdb independently ran MiXCR on the 5' RACE reads; one entry per CDR3 protein. The sample includes hundreds of thousands of distinct CDR3 sequences, about 12% of them seen just once. Specimen: blood, either unsorted or a sorted T cell fraction (not recorded which). The receptor set was obtained from a male donor with ankylosing spondylitis. Each CDR3 is given with its conserved first and last residue. Fields, in order: V gene, J gene, clone size, D gene, CDR3 protein, CDR3 DNA. A D gene is named only where the DNA matches it firmly. Where a row states a size, it is once, few, many or the class of an expanded clone; other rows omit it.

V gene: TRBV27
J gene: TRBJ1-5
clone size: .
D gene: .
CDR3 protein: CASSSRGRNQPQHF
CDR3 DNA: TGTGCCAGCAGTTCCAGAGGGCGCAATCAGCCCCAGCATTTT

V gene: TRBV6-5
J gene: TRBJ1-6
clone size: many
D gene: .
CDR3 protein: CASSYFGQNNSPLHF
CDR3 DNA: TGTGCCAGCAGTTACTTCGGACAGAATAATTCACCCCTCCACTTT

V gene: TRBV7-2
J gene: TRBJ2-1
clone size: .
D gene: .
CDR3 protein: CASSLFGMGGQFF
CDR3 DNA: TGTGCCAGCAGCTTATTCGGTATGGGGGGCCAGTTCTTC

V gene: TRBV6-5
J gene: TRBJ1-6
clone size: few
D gene: .
CDR3 protein: CASSSARTDNSPLHF
CDR3 DNA: TGTGCCAGCAGTTCCGCCCGGACAGATAATTCACCCCTCCACTTT

V gene: TRBV20-1
J gene: TRBJ2-1
clone size: .
D gene: TRBD2
CDR3 protein: CSATSGGSYNEQFF
CDR3 DNA: TGCAGTGCTACCAGCGGGGGGTCATACAATGAGCAGTTCTTC

V gene: TRBV7-6
J gene: TRBJ2-1
clone size: .
D gene: .
CDR3 protein: CASSPTSTSEQFF
CDR3 DNA: TGTGCCAGCAGCCCGACTAGTACGAGTGAGCAGTTCTTC

V gene: TRBV7-2
J gene: TRBJ2-5
clone size: .
D gene: .
CDR3 protein: CASSLTAGYQETQYF
CDR3 DNA: TGTGCCAGCAGCTTGACCGCGGGGTACCAAGAGACCCAGTACTTC

V gene: TRBV7-2
J gene: TRBJ2-5
clone size: .
D gene: TRBD1
CDR3 protein: CASSPLNRGYQETQYF
CDR3 DNA: TGTGCCAGCAGCCCCCTGAACAGGGGGTACCAAGAGACCCAGTACTTC

V gene: TRBV12-3/TRBV12-4
J gene: TRBJ2-3
clone size: .
D gene: TRBD2
CDR3 protein: CASSFMSGGPGTQYF
CDR3 DNA: TGTGCCAGCAGTTTTATGAGCGGGGGGCCCGGGACGCAGTATTTT

V gene: TRBV18
J gene: TRBJ1-1
clone size: many
D gene: .
CDR3 protein: CASSPTGDRTEAFF
CDR3 DNA: TGTGCCAGCTCACCAACGGGAGATAGGACTGAAGCTTTCTTT

V gene: TRBV5-1
J gene: TRBJ2-3
clone size: few
D gene: TRBD2
CDR3 protein: CASSLQGLAGVEDTQYF
CDR3 DNA: TGCGCCAGCAGCCTCCAGGGACTAGCGGGAGTCGAAGATACGCAGTATTTT

V gene: TRBV30
J gene: TRBJ2-7
clone size: .
D gene: .
CDR3 protein: CAWSARYDEQYF
CDR3 DNA: TGTGCCTGGAGCGCCCGGTACGACGAGCAGTACTTC

V gene: TRBV11-2
J gene: TRBJ1-2
clone size: few
D gene: .
CDR3 protein: CASTPDGGRAGYTF
CDR3 DNA: TGTGCCAGCACCCCCGACGGCGGCCGTGCAGGCTACACCTTC